What follows are 25 T cell receptor beta chains derived from one specimen sequenced in a study of technical replicates of blood from several donors. The data were produced by immunoSEQ multiplex PCR, yet TCRdb's version contains in-frame clones alone and is incomplete. The data hold tens of thousands of clones, with roughly nine tenths observed a single time. Sequencing was done on a sample of T cells isolated from PBMCs. These receptors were taken from a human donor in good health.

The chain is built from TRBV19 and TRBJ1-1; no firm D call. CDR1 is LNHDA and CDR2 is SQIVND in the germline V gene (reference sequence). V lost 6 bases and J 4 bases, leaving 9 bases between the germline ends. This CDR3 region has 12 residues. The DNA for the CDR3 is TGTGCCAGTAGCTGGGAGGGCACTGAAGCTTTCTTT. This sequence encodes CASSWEGTEAFF.

The genes are TRBV25-1 and TRBJ2-1, with 8 bases matching TRBD2. This CDR3 is built from 16 residues. Trimming cost V 2 bases and J 4 bases; bases outside gene matches: 7. Germline values: CDR1 MGHDK, CDR2 SYGVNS. The CDR3 bases are TGTGCCAGCAGTGAACTGGCGGGGGGTAGTTACAATGAGCAGTTCTTC. As protein: CASSELAGGSYNEQFF.

The gene calls are TRBV30 and TRBJ2-7; D possibly corresponds to TRBD1 (5 bases). Trimming shortened V by 1 base and J by 0 bases, and 7 bases separated the two germline ends. CDR3 length: 13 residues. The V gene's germline CDR1 is GTSNPN and CDR2 SVGIG (reference sequence). The CDR3 sequence: CAWSDRFSYEQYF. CDR3 sequence (DNA): TGTGCCTGGAGTGACAGGTTCTCCTACGAGCAGTACTTC.

The chain employs TRBV29-1 and TRBJ2-5; TRBD2 matches at 11 bases. Trimming at V came to 5 bases and at J to 4 bases, leaving 18 bases not matched to a gene. The CDR3 is 18 amino acids. The V gene's germline CDR1 is SQVTM and CDR2 ANQGSEA. The CDR3 reads CSVSTSGVRGATIETQYF. DNA for the CDR3: TGCAGCGTTTCGACTAGCGGGGTCCGCGGGGCCACCATAGAGACCCAGTACTTC. The full variable domain, rest sourced from reference TRBV29-1 and TRBJ2-5, is SAVISQKPSRDICQRGTSLTIQCQVDSQVTMMFWYRQQPGQSLTLIATANQGSEATYESGFVIDKFPISRPNLTFSTLTVSNMSPEDSSIYLCSVSTSGVRGATIETQYFGPGTRLLVL.

This chain uses TRBV6-4 with TRBJ2-4; D gene uncertain. CDR1 is MRHNA, CDR2 SNTAGT, per germline. This CDR3 is built from 9 residues. V was clipped by 8 bases and J by 6 bases, with 2 bases between them. As DNA, the CDR3 is TGTGCCAGCCTAAACATTCAGTACTTC. As protein: CASLNIQYF.

The chain couples TRBV19 to TRBJ2-1; TRBD2 matches at 9 bases. The germline gives CDR1 LNHDA, CDR2 SQIVND (reference sequence). The CDR3 has 14 residues. J lost 7 bases, V lost 7 bases, and 8 bases had no gene match. The CDR3 DNA reads as TGTGCCAGTACCCCCCGGCTAGCGGGAAATGAGCAGTTCTTC. Translation gives CASTPRLAGNEQFF. Supplemented by reference TRBV19 and TRBJ2-1, the full variable domain reads DGGITQSPKYLFRKEGQNVTLSCEQNLNHDAMYWYRQDPGQGLRLIYYSQIVNDFQKGDIAEGYSVSREKKESFPLTVTSAQKNPTAFYLCASTPRLAGNEQFFGPGTRLTVL.

V and J are TRBV11-3 and TRBJ2-5, with a weak D call TRBD1 (5 bases). From germline, CDR1 is SGHNT and CDR2 YENEEA. The germline V and J ends were trimmed by 1 base and 6 bases, with 9 bases remaining between them. This CDR3 has 13 amino acids. The CDR3 DNA sequence: TGTGCCAGCAGCTTAGGCAGGGCTAAGACCCAGTACTTC. Translation: CASSLGRAKTQYF.

The chain couples TRBV6-4 to TRBJ2-1; 12 bases match TRBD2. Germline CDR1 and CDR2: MRHNA and SNTAGT. This CDR3 is 17 amino acids long. Trimming cost V 4 bases and J 6 bases; bases outside gene matches: 10. CDR3: CASSASGGAYKPNEQFF. DNA for the CDR3: TGTGCCAGCAGTGCTAGCGGGGGGGCTTACAAACCCAATGAGCAGTTCTTC.

The rearrangement links TRBV19 to TRBJ2-7; D possibly corresponds to TRBD1 (6 bases). The CDR3 loop spans 13 amino acids. The V end was cut by 6 bases, the J end by 7 bases, with 16 bases between. Germline CDR1 LNHDA, CDR2 SQIVND (reference sequence). The CDR3 protein is CASSLDRSGEQYF. In DNA, the CDR3 is TGTGCCAGTAGCCTCGACAGGTCAGGGGAGCAGTACTTC.

V gene TRBV5-1 combines with J gene TRBJ1-1; weak D call: TRBD1 (5 bases). V lost 3 bases, J lost 1 base, and 13 bases lay in between. Germline V gene sequence: CDR1 SGHRS, CDR2 YFSETQ. The CDR3 loop spans 15 amino acids. CDR3 in amino acids: CASSSRFTGNTEAFF. In nucleotides, the CDR3 is TGCGCCAGCAGCTCCAGGTTCACAGGGAACACTGAAGCTTTCTTT.

J is TRBJ2-5 and V is TRBV10-3; TRBD1 might be the D (6 bases). The CDR3 length is 14 residues. CDR1 and CDR2 (germline): ENHRY, SYGVKD. V was shortened by 10 bases and J by 3 bases, with 18 bases between the two germline ends. In nucleotides, the CDR3 is TGTGCCACTAACCTACAGGGTCCTGAAGAGACCCAGTACTTC. The encoded protein is CATNLQGPEETQYF.

This chain's CDR3 is CASSEFPGGYEQYF. The CDR3 coding sequence is TGTGCCAGCAGTGAATTTCCAGGGGGCTACGAGCAGTACTTC. The genes are TRBV2 and TRBJ2-7; TRBD1 matches 7 bases. Germline V gene data show CDR1 as SNHLY and CDR2 as FYNNEI. The trim removed 2 bases at V and 3 bases at J, leaving 4 bases unmatched. The CDR3 has 14 amino acids.

The chain employs TRBV13 and TRBJ2-7; the D is unclear. Germline lookup yields CDR1 PRHDT and CDR2 FYEKMQ (reference sequence). Trimming took off 3 bases at V and 0 bases at J, with 12 bases between the two ends. The CDR3 length is 15 residues. CDR3 amino acids: CASSFGSRISYEQYF. The CDR3 nucleotides are TGTGCCAGCAGCTTTGGTAGCAGAATCTCCTACGAGCAGTACTTC. The full variable domain, in which reference TRBV13 and TRBJ2-7 provide the parts outside the CDR3, is AAGVIQSPRHLIKEKRETATLKCYPIPRHDTVYWYQQGPGQDPQFLISFYEKMQSDKGSIPDRFSAQQFSDYHSELNMSSLELGDSALYFCASSFGSRISYEQYFGPGTRLTVT.

The chain uses TRBV29-1 and TRBJ2-1, with TRBD2 as a possible D gene (5 bases). There are 15 residues in the CDR3. CDR1 is SQVTM, CDR2 ANQGSEA, per germline. V was pared by 5 bases and J by 2 bases, with 16 bases between. Written as DNA, the CDR3 is TGCAGCGTTTCAGAGAGGGAGAGCGCCTACAATGAGCAGTTCTTC. Translation gives CSVSERESAYNEQFF.

CDR3 sequence (DNA): TGTGCCAGCAGTCCGGACAGAGCGGAGGATTTCTTC. This gives the protein CASSPDRAEDFF. The chain has TRBV28 and TRBJ2-1; a weak D match, TRBD1 (6 bases). CDR1 and CDR2 from the germline V gene are MDHEN and SYDVKM. The V gene lost 5 bases and the J gene lost 16 bases, with 18 bases spanning the gap. This CDR3 has 12 residues.

The chain carries TRBV7-9 and TRBJ2-1, with 9 bases identical to TRBD2. The V gene end was trimmed by 3 bases and the J gene end by 4 bases; junction bases not matched to a gene: 10. The CDR3 is made up of 17 amino acids. Looked up from germline, CDR1 is SEHNR and CDR2 is FQNEAQ (reference sequence). The CDR3 DNA follows: TGTGCCAGCAGCTTGCGGGGTAGCGGGGGCGCATACAATGAGCAGTTCTTC. It yields the protein CASSLRGSGGAYNEQFF.

V usage is TRBV6-6 and J usage is TRBJ1-5; D is unclear. CDR3 length equals 14 residues. Germline CDR1 reads MNHNY; CDR2 reads SVGAGI (reference sequence). V was clipped by 7 bases and J by 0 bases, with 10 bases between them. The CDR3 region has the DNA TGTGCCAGCACCTACAGCGGTAGCAATCAGCCCCAGCATTTT. Translation gives CASTYSGSNQPQHF.

This chain connects TRBV2 to TRBJ2-5; TRBD2 might be the D (7 bases). CDR1 and CDR2 from the germline V gene are SNHLY and FYNNEI. V gave up 3 bases and J gave up 7 bases, with 21 bases separating them. The CDR3 length is 16 residues. Here the CDR3 reads CASSDPGGGAGGTQYF. The CDR3 region has the DNA TGTGCCAGCAGTGACCCTGGTGGGGGGGCCGGTGGGACCCAGTACTTC.

The CDR3 reads CASSLAGAKQFF. The CDR3 DNA reads as TGTGCCAGCAGCTTAGCGGGGGCAAAGCAGTTCTTC. J is TRBJ2-1 and V is TRBV7-9, with D tentatively TRBD1 (6 bases). Germline V lookup: CDR1 SEHNR, CDR2 FQNEAQ (reference sequence). The CDR3 consists of 12 residues. The V end lost 0 bases, the J end lost 11 bases, and 8 bases lay between the germline ends.

The rearrangement uses TRBV30 and TRBJ2-7; the D gene is possibly TRBD1 (5 bases). V shed 0 bases and J shed 2 bases, with 11 bases lying between them. The germline V gene has CDR1 GTSNPN and CDR2 SVGIG (reference sequence). This CDR3 has 14 residues. This chain's CDR3 is CAWSVGVGAYEQYF. Written as DNA, the CDR3 is TGTGCCTGGAGTGTAGGGGTTGGGGCCTACGAGCAGTACTTC.

J is TRBJ2-1 and V is TRBV9, with a tentative D call TRBD2 (6 bases). CDR3 length equals 16 residues. CDR1 and CDR2 (germline): SGDLS, YYNGEE. V was trimmed by 2 bases and J by 3 bases, leaving 15 bases between them. Here the CDR3 reads CASSVSGGAIYNEQFF. The CDR3 bases are TGTGCCAGCAGCGTCTCCGGGGGAGCTATCTACAATGAGCAGTTCTTC.

The V call is TRBV10-2, the J call TRBJ1-2; 11 bases line up with TRBD1. Germline loops: CDR1 WSHSY, CDR2 SAAADI. The CDR3 consists of 15 residues. V lost 10 bases and J lost 4; bases outside the gene matches: 11. This CDR3 reads CATSKGTGGSYGYTF. For the CDR3, the DNA is TGCGCCACTTCTAAGGGGACAGGGGGATCCTATGGCTACACCTTC.

The chain joins TRBV5-1 to TRBJ2-7; D is possibly TRBD2 (6 bases). Germline values: CDR1 SGHRS, CDR2 YFSETQ. The CDR3 is 14 residues long. The V end lost 0 bases, the J end lost 2 bases, and 9 bases lay between the germline ends. The CDR3 sequence is CASSLASAPYEQYF. The CDR3 nucleotides read TGCGCCAGCAGCTTGGCTAGCGCTCCCTACGAGCAGTACTTC.

This chain uses TRBV9 with TRBJ2-7; TRBD2 might be the D (5 bases). The length of the CDR3 is 13 residues. From germline, CDR1 is SGDLS and CDR2 YYNGEE. V gave up 2 bases and J gave up 4 bases, with 10 bases separating them. The CDR3 sequence: CASSVSSNYEQYF. The CDR3 bases are TGTGCCAGCAGCGTTTCTAGCAATTACGAGCAGTACTTC.

The rearrangement uses TRBV28 and TRBJ2-3, with TRBD1 matching 9 bases. The trim removed 6 bases at V and 4 bases at J, leaving 5 bases unmatched. The CDR3 is made up of 14 amino acids. The germline V gene has CDR1 MDHEN and CDR2 SYDVKM. CDR3 in DNA: TGTGCCAGCAGGGGACAGGGATTTGCAGATACGCAGTATTTT. It translates to CASRGQGFADTQYF.